This TCR beta chain was sequenced during a study of T cells in Graves' hyperthyroidism and ophthalmopathy. In its sample, this clonotype was seen a few times. RNA transcripts were the template for amplifying TCR beta CDR3 regions. TCR CDR3 underwent first-round RT-PCR with the HTBI primer set. TCRdb reprocessed the multiplex PCR reads via MiXCR and lists one record per CDR3 protein. The sample holds some 720,000 distinct CDR3 sequences; roughly 17% are singletons and the top ten take 8.4%. Disease duration under 2 months; hyperthyroidism patients were aged 18 to 65. The sequence came from a man aged 18-30 years with Graves' hyperthyroidism. The sequencing sample was made of blood.

The CDR3 region has the DNA TGCAGTGCTGGAGCGGGATCCGCAGGGACCCAGTACTTC. Protein sequence: CSAGAGSAGTQYF. V usage is TRBV20-1 and J usage is TRBJ2-5, with TRBD2 matching over 7 bases. The germline V gene encodes CDR1 DFQATT and CDR2 SNEGSKA (reference sequence). The CDR3 is 13 amino acids. Losses at the gene ends were 5 bases for V and 7 bases for J; bases not matched to a gene: 10.